These T cell receptor beta chains were read from a single sample in a study of blood T cell repertoires in COVID-19. Clones were read by immunoSEQ multiplex PCR, and TCRdb kept only the in-frame ones, dropping some. The sample carries over 70,000 clones, roughly 90% recorded once. The source material was peripheral blood. Source of these receptors: a woman of 80 years or more with active or convalescent COVID-19. Each CDR3 is given with its conserved first and last residue. Fields, in order: V gene, CDR3 length, CDR3 protein.

>TRBV2|14
CASMKDILSYEQYF
>TRBV5-4|14
CASSLQTGPNEQYF
>TRBV19|15
CASSIGQGYNSPLHF
>TRBV9|15
CASSRLADPYNEQFF
>TRBV18|11
CASSLDSSYTF
>TRBV5-6|13
CASSWGRSNEQFF
>TRBV24-1|15
CATQGDVLINNEQFF
>TRBV9|16
CASSDYSGTGHDEQYF
>TRBV19|17
CASSIEGVGLAKNIQYF
>TRBV5-4|12
CATTGADYGYTF
>TRBV6-5|12
CASRFTGGEQYF
>TRBV6-2/TRBV6-3|15
CASSYFPLMNTEAFF
>TRBV27|13
CASSGGFAYEQYF
>TRBV5-1|16
CASSLGTSGSPDTQYF
>TRBV7-2|14
CASSIRTGENGYTF
>TRBV28|14
CASSSLAGGQPQHF
>TRBV7-2|14
CASSVGGTVTEQYF
>TRBV28|14
CASSPRWVREPQHF
>TRBV28|14
CASISASPAYEQYF
>TRBV27|12
CASSLTNQPQHF
>TRBV28|17
CASSSIRQSMANEKLFF
>TRBV7-2|14
CASSLRTGSNEQFF
>TRBV7-8|16
CASSLGVSGSTFEQFF
>TRBV9|15
CASSGGTGLAYEQYF
>TRBV7-9|16
CASSLGGVGSYNEQFF
>TRBV11-2|15
CASSRSGGSYNEQFF
>TRBV4-1|16
CASSQPGTATRDTQYF